This T cell receptor (beta chain) was observed in a study of T-cell memory formation after mild COVID-19. Overall study context: TCR clusters mostly belonged to single donors. Study findings and constraints: Clones that contracted from day 15 to 85 had balanced CD4/CD8; later expanders were CD4+ biased. Contracting clones localized mainly to CM and EM when CD4+ and mainly to EMRA when CD8+.

Via MiXCR, TCRdb re-called the 5' RACE reads, giving one row per CDR3 protein. The repertoire consists of tens of thousands of distinct CDR3 sequences, with less than 7.5% occurring once and the leading ten covering 13% to 15%. This clonotype was seen repeatedly, ten times or more. As yet, its antigen is unknown. This CDR3 region has 15 residues. Germline V gene lookup returns CDR1 LGHNA and CDR2 YSLEER. Trimming removed 1 base at V and 8 bases at J, with 17 bases between. This chain joins TRBV4-3 and TRBJ1-2; D remains ambiguous. The source material was PBMCs or a T cell subset sorted from them (not recorded which). The source is an adult woman who had mild COVID-19 (a few samples of this study predate the infection). Cell type and time point are not known. CDR3 residues: CASSQGGGGIWGYTF. The CDR3 bases are TGCGCCAGCAGCCAAGGGGGTGGCGGGATTTGGGGCTACACCTTC.